This T cell receptor (beta chain) was sequenced in a study of glioma-infiltrating T cells. This clonotype was picked up a small number of times. One end of the junction varies from germline; a read error may be responsible. TCR alpha and beta CDR3 regions were amplified from RNA using iRepertoire nested multiplex PCR. Via MiXCR, TCRdb re-called the multiplex PCR reads, giving one row per CDR3 protein. The sample has roughly 190,000 distinct CDR3 sequences, about 32% seen once. Germline V gives CDR1 KGHSH, CDR2 LQKENI. The CDR3 runs 11 residues. This chain links TRBV18 with TRBJ1-2; D not resolved. This receptor was identified in a human donor with low-grade glioma or glioblastoma, undergoing nonglioma brain surgery, or in good health (not recorded which). Input material: glioma tissue, nonneoplastic brain tissue, or PBMCs (not recorded which). This chain's CDR3 is CASSPGEGCTF. DNA for the CDR3: TGTGCCAGCTCACCAGGAGAGGGCTGCACCTTC.